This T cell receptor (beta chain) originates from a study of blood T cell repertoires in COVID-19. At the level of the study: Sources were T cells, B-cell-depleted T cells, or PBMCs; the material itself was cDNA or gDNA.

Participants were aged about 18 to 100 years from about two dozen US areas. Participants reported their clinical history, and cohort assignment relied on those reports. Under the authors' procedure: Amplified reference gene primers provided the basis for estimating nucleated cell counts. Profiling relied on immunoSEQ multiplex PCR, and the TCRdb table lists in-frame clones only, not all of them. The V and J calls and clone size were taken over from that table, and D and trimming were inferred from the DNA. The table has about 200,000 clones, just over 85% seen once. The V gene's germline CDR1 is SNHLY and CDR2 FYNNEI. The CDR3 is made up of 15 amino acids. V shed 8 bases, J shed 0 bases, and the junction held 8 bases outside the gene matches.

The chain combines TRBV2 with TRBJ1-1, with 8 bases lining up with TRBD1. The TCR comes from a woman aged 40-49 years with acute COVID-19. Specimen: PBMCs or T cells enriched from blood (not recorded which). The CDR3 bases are TGTGCCAGCTGCGGAGACAGGGGAATGAACACTGAAGCTTTCTTT. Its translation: CASCGDRGMNTEAFF.